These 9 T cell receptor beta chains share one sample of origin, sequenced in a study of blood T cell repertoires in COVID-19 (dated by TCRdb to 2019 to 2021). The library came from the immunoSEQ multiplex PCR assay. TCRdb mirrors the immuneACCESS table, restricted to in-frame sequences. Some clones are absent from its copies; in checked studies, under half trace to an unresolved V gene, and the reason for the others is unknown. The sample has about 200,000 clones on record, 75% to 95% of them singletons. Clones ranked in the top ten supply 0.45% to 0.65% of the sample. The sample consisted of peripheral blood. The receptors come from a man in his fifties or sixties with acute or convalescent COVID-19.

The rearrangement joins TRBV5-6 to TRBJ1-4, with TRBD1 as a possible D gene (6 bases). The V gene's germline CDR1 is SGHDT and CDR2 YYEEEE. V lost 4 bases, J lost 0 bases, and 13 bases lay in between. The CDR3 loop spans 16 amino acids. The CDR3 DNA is TGTGCCAGCAGCGAGCAGGGGTTAGCAACTAATGAAAAACTGTTTTTT. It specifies CASSEQGLATNEKLFF.

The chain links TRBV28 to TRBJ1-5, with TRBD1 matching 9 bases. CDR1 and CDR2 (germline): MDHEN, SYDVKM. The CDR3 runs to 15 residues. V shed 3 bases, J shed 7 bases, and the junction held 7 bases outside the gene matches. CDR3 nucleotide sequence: TGTGCCAGCAGTTTCAGGGACAGGGTGAAACAGCCCCAGCATTTT. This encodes CASSFRDRVKQPQHF.

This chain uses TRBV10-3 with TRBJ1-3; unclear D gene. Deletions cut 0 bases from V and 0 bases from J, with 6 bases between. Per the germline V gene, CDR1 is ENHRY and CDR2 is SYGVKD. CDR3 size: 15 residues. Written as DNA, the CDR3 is TGTGCCATCAGTGAGTCGGGGAGCTCTGGAAACACCATATATTTT. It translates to CAISESGSSGNTIYF.

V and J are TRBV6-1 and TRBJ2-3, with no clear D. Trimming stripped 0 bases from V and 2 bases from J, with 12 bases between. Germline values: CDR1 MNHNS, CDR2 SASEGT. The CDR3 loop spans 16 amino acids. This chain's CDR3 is CASSEAHGRYTDTQYF. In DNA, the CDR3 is TGTGCCAGCAGTGAAGCGCACGGCAGGTACACAGATACGCAGTATTTT.

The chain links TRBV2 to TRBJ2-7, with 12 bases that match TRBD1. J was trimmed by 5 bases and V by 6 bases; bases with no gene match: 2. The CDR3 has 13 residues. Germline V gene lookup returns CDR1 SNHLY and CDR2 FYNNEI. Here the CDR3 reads CASRGQGANEQYF. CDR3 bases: TGTGCCAGCAGGGGACAGGGGGCAAACGAGCAGTACTTC.

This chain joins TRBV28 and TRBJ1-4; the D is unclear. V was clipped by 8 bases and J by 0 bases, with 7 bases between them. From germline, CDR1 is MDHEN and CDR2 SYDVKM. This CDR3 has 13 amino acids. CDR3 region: CASWETTNEKLFF. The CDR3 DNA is TGTGCCAGCTGGGAGACAACTAATGAAAAACTGTTTTTT.

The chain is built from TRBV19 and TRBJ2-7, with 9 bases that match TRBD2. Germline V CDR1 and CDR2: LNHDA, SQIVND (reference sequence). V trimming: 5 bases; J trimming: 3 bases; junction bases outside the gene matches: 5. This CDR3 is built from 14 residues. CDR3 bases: TGTGCCAGTAGTGGGGCGGGAGGGCACTACGAGCAGTACTTC. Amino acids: CASSGAGGHYEQYF.

CDR3: CSARSLGQYV. Here the CDR3 DNA reads TGCAGTGCTAGATCTCTAGGGCAGTACGTC. The chain has TRBV20-1 and TRBJ2-7, with D unresolved. V was shortened by 2 bases and J by 9 bases, with 8 bases between the two germline ends. The CDR3 has 10 residues. From germline, CDR1 is DFQATT and CDR2 SNEGSKA (reference sequence).

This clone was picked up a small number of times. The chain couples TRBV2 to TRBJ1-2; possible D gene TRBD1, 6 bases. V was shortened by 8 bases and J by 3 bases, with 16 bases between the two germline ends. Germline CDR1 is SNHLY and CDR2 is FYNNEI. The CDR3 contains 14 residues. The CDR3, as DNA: TGTGCCAGCGGCCCCCTACAGGGCCACTATGGCTACACCTTC. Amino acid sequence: CASGPLQGHYGYTF.